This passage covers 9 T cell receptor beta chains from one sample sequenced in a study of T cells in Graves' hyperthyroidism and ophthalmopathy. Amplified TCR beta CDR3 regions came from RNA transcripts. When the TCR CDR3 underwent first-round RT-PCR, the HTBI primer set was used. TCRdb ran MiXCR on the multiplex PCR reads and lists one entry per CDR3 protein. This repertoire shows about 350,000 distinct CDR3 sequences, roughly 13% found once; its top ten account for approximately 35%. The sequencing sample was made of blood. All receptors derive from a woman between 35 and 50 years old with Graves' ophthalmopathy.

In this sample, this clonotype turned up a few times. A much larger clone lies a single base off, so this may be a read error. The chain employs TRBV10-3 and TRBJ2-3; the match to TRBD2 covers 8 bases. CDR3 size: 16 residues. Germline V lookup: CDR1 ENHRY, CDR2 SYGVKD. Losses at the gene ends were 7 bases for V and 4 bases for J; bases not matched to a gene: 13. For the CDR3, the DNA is TGTGCCATCACCGAGCGGAGAGCGGGAGTCGCAGATACGCAGTATTTT. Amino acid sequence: CAITERRAGVADTQYF.

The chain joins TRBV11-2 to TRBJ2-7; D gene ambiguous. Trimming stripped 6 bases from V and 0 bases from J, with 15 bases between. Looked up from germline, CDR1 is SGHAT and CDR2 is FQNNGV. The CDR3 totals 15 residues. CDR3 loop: CASSRPSTSSYEQYF. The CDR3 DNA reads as TGTGCCAGCAGTCGACCTTCAACGAGCTCCTACGAGCAGTACTTC.

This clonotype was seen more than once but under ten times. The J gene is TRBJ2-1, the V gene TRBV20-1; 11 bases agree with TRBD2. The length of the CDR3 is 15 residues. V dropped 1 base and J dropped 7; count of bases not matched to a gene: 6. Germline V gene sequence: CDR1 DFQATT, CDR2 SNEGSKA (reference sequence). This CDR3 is CSARVSTSGKNEQFF. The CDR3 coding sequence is TGCAGTGCTAGAGTGTCGACTAGCGGGAAGAATGAGCAGTTCTTC.

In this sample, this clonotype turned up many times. CDR3 sequence (DNA): TGTGCCACGGGCCGGGGCACCTACAATGAGCAGTTCTTC. Its translation: CATGRGTYNEQFF. V usage is TRBV24-1 and J usage is TRBJ2-1; D tentatively fits TRBD1 or TRBD2 (5 bases each). Trimming stripped 10 bases from V and 2 bases from J, with 11 bases between. The CDR3 runs to 13 residues. The germline V gene has CDR1 KGHDR and CDR2 SFDVKD.

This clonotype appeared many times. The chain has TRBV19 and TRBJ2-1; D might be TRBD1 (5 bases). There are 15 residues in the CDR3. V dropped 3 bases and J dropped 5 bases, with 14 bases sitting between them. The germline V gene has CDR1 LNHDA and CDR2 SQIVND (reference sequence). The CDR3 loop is CASSMRQGGNNEQFF. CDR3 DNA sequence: TGTGCCAGTAGTATGAGGCAGGGTGGGAACAATGAGCAGTTCTTC.

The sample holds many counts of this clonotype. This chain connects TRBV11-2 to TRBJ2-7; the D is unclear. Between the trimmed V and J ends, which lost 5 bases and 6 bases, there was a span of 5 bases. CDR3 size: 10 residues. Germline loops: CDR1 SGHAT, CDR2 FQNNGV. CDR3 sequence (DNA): TGTGCCAGCAGCCTAGTCGAGCAGTACTTC. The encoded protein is CASSLVEQYF.

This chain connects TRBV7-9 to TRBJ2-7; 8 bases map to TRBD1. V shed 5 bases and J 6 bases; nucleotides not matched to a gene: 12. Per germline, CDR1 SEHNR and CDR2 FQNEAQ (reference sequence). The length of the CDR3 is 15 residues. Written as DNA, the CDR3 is TGTGCCAGCAGCCTCCCCGGGACAGGTCGTCGCGAGCAGTACTTC. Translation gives CASSLPGTGRREQYF.

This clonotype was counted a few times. CDR3 in amino acids: CASSPLRGGTGELFF. The CDR3 nucleotides are TGTGCCAGCAGCCCTCTAAGGGGTGGAACCGGGGAGCTGTTTTTT. The V and J genes are TRBV16 and TRBJ2-2; TRBD1 is a possible D gene (5 bases). V dropped 4 bases and J dropped 5 bases, with 14 bases sitting between them. The CDR3 consists of 15 residues. The germline V gene encodes CDR1 KGHSY and CDR2 FQNENV.

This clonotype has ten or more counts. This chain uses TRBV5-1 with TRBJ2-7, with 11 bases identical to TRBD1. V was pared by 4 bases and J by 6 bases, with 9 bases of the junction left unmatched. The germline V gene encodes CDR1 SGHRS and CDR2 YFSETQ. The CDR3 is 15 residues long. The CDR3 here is CASSLGTGGAVEQYF. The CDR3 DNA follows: TGCGCCAGCAGCCTGGGGACAGGGGGAGCGGTCGAGCAGTACTTC.